Below, 8 T cell receptor beta chains from the same sample are listed, as sequenced in a study of vaccination and CD4 T cells after COVID-19. As for treatment: approximately 9-day PBMC culture with coronavirus spike peptide pools or control peptides (ViraFEST assay). With the Oncomine TCR Beta short-read assay, DNA from cultured CD4+ T cells was sequenced. TCRdb ran MiXCR on the PCR reads and lists one entry per CDR3 protein. The data hold about 17,000 distinct CDR3 sequences, with around 46% observed a single time. These TCRs are of unknown antigen specificity. The source material was CD4+ T cells from blood, cultured in vitro, sampled after SARS-CoV-2 vaccination. Receptor source: a human donor who had recovered from COVID-19.

This clonotype is medium-sized by share. The chain couples TRBV6-2 or TRBV6-3 to TRBJ2-7; a weak D match, TRBD2 (5 bases). The germline V and J ends were trimmed by 5 bases and 3 bases, with 8 bases remaining between them. Germline CDR1 reads MNHEY; CDR2 reads SVGEGT. The CDR3 runs 12 residues. As DNA, the CDR3 is TGTGCCAGCAGTAAACTAGTCTACGAGCAGTACTTC. It specifies CASSKLVYEQYF.

The genes are TRBV20-1 and TRBJ2-1; possible D gene TRBD1, 5 bases. CDR3 length equals 12 residues. Germline loops: CDR1 DFQATT, CDR2 SNEGSKA (reference sequence). V lost 6 bases to trimming and J lost 1 base, with 7 bases between them. CDR3 in DNA: TGCAGTGCCCAGGGTTCCTACAATGAGCAGTTCTTC. As protein: CSAQGSYNEQFF.

J is TRBJ1-1 and V is TRBV20-1; 9 positions match TRBD1. The germline CDR1 and CDR2 sequences are DFQATT and SNEGSKA (reference sequence). Trimming cost V 7 bases and J 7 bases; bases outside gene matches: 7. This CDR3 comprises 12 residues. The CDR3 spells CSGGTGSREAFF. Written as DNA, the CDR3 is TGCAGTGGGGGGACAGGGTCCCGTGAAGCTTTCTTT.

This chain connects TRBV19 to TRBJ2-7, with TRBD1 identical over 7 bases. CDR1 and CDR2 (germline): LNHDA, SQIVND (reference sequence). The CDR3 contains 15 residues. The trim removed 5 bases at V and 3 bases at J, leaving 10 bases unmatched. The CDR3 loop is CASSSQGQGNYEQYF. CDR3 sequence (DNA): TGTGCCAGTAGTTCACAGGGGCAGGGGAACTACGAGCAGTACTTC.

This clonotype qualifies as medium-sized. This chain connects TRBV7-9 to TRBJ2-5, with TRBD1 matching 10 bases. V shed 6 bases, J shed 4 bases, and the junction held 8 bases outside the gene matches. The CDR3 covers 15 residues. Germline V gene sequence: CDR1 SEHNR, CDR2 FQNEAQ (reference sequence). CDR3 nucleotide sequence: TGTGCCAGCAGTCCCGGGACAGGGGACCGAGAGACCCAGTACTTC. It encodes CASSPGTGDRETQYF.

This clonotype was recorded a few times. The chain couples TRBV7-8 to TRBJ1-5; a weak D match, TRBD1 (5 bases). V was pared by 5 bases and J by 1 base, with 6 bases between. CDR1 is SGHVS and CDR2 is FQNEAQ in the germline V gene. The CDR3 consists of 13 residues. CDR3 nucleotide sequence: TGTGCCAGCAGCCGGGACAGCAATCAGCCCCAGCATTTT. Its translation: CASSRDSNQPQHF. The full variable domain, rest sourced from reference TRBV7-8 and TRBJ1-5, is GAGVSQSPRYKVAKRGQDVALRCDPISGHVSLFWYQQALGQGPEFLTYFQNEAQLDKSGLPSDRFFAERPEGSVSTLKIQRTQQEDSAVYLCASSRDSNQPQHFGDGTRLSIL.

The J gene is TRBJ2-5, the V gene TRBV20-1; possible D gene TRBD1, 6 bases. The CDR3 is made up of 12 amino acids. Deletions cut 4 bases from V and 2 bases from J, with 8 bases between. Germline CDR1 DFQATT, CDR2 SNEGSKA (reference sequence). The CDR3 loop reads CSANREQETQYF. CDR3 DNA sequence: TGCAGTGCTAACAGGGAACAAGAGACCCAGTACTTC.

This clonotype was detected only a few times. The chain combines TRBV7-2 with TRBJ2-7; 7 nucleotides align to TRBD2. The CDR3 length is 16 residues. The J segment lost 2 bases and the V segment lost 1 base, leaving 8 bases of the junction unmatched. The germline gives CDR1 SGHTA, CDR2 FQGNSA. The CDR3 coding sequence is TGTGCCAGCAGCTTAGTAGCTAGCGGCCTAACCTACGAGCAGTACTTC. Translated: CASSLVASGLTYEQYF.